These 21 T cell receptor beta chains were all obtained from the same sample, sequenced in a study of T cell repertoires in ileal Crohn's disease. Profiled with immunoSEQ multiplex PCR; TCRdb holds only in-frame clones, not every one. Found here are thousands of clones, 92% of them singletons; the top ten hold 1.6%. Sequenced: ileal tissue. Source of these receptors: an adult with Crohn's disease.

The genes are TRBV10-1 and TRBJ2-1, with 7 bases matching TRBD2. The junction had 5 bases not matched to a gene; V was cut back by 2 bases and J by 4 bases. The CDR3 loop spans 15 amino acids. CDR1 is WNHNN, CDR2 SYGVQD, per germline (reference sequence). The CDR3 bases are TGCGCCAGCAGTGAGAAGACTAGCACTTACAATGAGCAGTTCTTC. This codes for CASSEKTSTYNEQFF.

The rearrangement links TRBV19 to TRBJ2-1, with TRBD2 as a possible D gene (5 bases). Germline V gene sequence: CDR1 LNHDA, CDR2 SQIVND (reference sequence). The CDR3 is made up of 16 amino acids. V was cut by 3 bases and J by 2 bases, with 14 bases left in between. The CDR3 nucleotides read TGTGCCAGTAGTATGGCTAGCCAGGCCCCCTACAATGAGCAGTTCTTC. Translation: CASSMASQAPYNEQFF.

This rearrangement joins TRBV15 to TRBJ2-7, with TRBD1 matching over 7 bases. CDR1 is LNHNV, CDR2 YYDKDF, per germline (reference sequence). Trimming cost V 5 bases and J 4 bases; bases outside gene matches: 8. The CDR3 consists of 14 residues. The CDR3 loop is CATSAGTDPYEQYF. The DNA of the CDR3 is TGTGCCACCAGCGCTGGGACAGATCCTTACGAGCAGTACTTC.

The gene calls are TRBV18 and TRBJ1-3; D call uncertain. This CDR3 is built from 20 residues. The ends were cut back, 1 base at V and 0 bases at J, with 22 bases in the middle. CDR1 and CDR2 from the germline V gene are KGHSH and LQKENI. The CDR3 loop reads CASSPLISQDLPSSGNTIYF. The DNA for the CDR3 is TGTGCCAGCTCACCACTAATATCGCAGGACTTGCCCTCCTCTGGAAACACCATATATTTT.

The chain employs TRBV5-4 and TRBJ2-1; 14 bases align to TRBD2. The CDR3 sequence is 18 residues long. Germline V gene data show CDR1 as SGHNT and CDR2 as YYREEE (reference sequence). V was pared by 5 bases and J by 5 bases, with 12 bases of the junction left unmatched. CDR3 amino acids: CASSIAGTSGSRDNEQFF. DNA for the CDR3: TGTGCCAGCAGTATAGCCGGGACTAGCGGGAGTAGAGACAATGAGCAGTTCTTC.

In DNA form, the CDR3 reads TGTGCCAGCAGCCAAGAACCCCGGGGTGGAAGAGAGACCCAGTACTTC. Translating gives CASSQEPRGGRETQYF. V usage is TRBV14 and J usage is TRBJ2-5, with TRBD2 as a possible D gene (5 bases). Germline CDR1 is SGHDN and CDR2 is FVKESK. The V and J ends lost 0 bases and 4 bases respectively, with 15 bases between them. The CDR3 extends over 16 amino acids.

V gene TRBV6-5 combines with J gene TRBJ1-2; TRBD1 matches at 7 bases. Trimming at V came to 5 bases and at J to 3 bases, leaving 6 bases not matched to a gene. The CDR3 sequence is 14 residues long. Germline-derived CDR1 and CDR2 are MNHEY and SVGAGI. The CDR3 here is CASSTPGQHYGYTF. In DNA, the CDR3 is TGTGCCAGCAGTACCCCGGGACAGCACTATGGCTACACCTTC.

The genes are TRBV14 and TRBJ1-1; D is unclear. Germline CDR1 reads SGHDN; CDR2 reads FVKESK. The CDR3 is 14 residues long. V was clipped by 5 bases and J by 1 base, with 11 bases between them. CDR3 nucleotide sequence: TGTGCCAGCAGCTTAACCCACGGGAACACTGAAGCTTTCTTT. This translates into CASSLTHGNTEAFF.

This clone was observed a handful of times. The chain is built from TRBV11-2 and TRBJ2-3; 7 positions agree with TRBD2. Germline-derived CDR1 and CDR2 are SGHAT and FQNNGV. The CDR3 is 15 amino acids. V was clipped by 1 base and J by 0 bases; unmatched bases: 1. The CDR3 region has the DNA TGTGCCAGCAGCTTAGTTAGCGGGAGCACAGATACGCAGTATTTT. Its translation is CASSLVSGSTDTQYF.

This chain joins TRBV27 and TRBJ1-6; D remains ambiguous. V lost 0 bases, J lost 8 bases, and 11 bases lay in between. This CDR3 contains 15 residues. Germline CDR1 and CDR2: MNHEY and SMNVEV (reference sequence). The CDR3 reads CASSLSWQVYSPLHF. CDR3 nucleotides: TGTGCCAGCAGTTTATCGTGGCAGGTCTATTCACCCCTCCACTTT.

The genes are TRBV19 and TRBJ2-1; D possibly corresponds to TRBD1 (6 bases). CDR3 length equals 14 residues. CDR1 and CDR2 (germline): LNHDA, SQIVND (reference sequence). Trimming cost V 4 bases and J 11 bases, with 18 bases left between them. The DNA for the CDR3 is TGTGCCAGTAGTACCGAGACAGGACGGACAAAGCAGTTCTTC. Translated, it gives CASSTETGRTKQFF.

V usage is TRBV30 and J usage is TRBJ1-4; no clear D. V gave up 0 bases and J gave up 8 bases, with 10 bases separating them. Germline V lookup: CDR1 GTSNPN, CDR2 SVGIG (reference sequence). This CDR3 comprises 13 residues. CDR3 sequence reads: CAWSVIPREKLFF. The CDR3 DNA reads as TGTGCCTGGAGTGTAATCCCGAGGGAAAAACTGTTTTTT.

This clone was observed a single time. The chain's CDR3 is CASSLALGGSTDTQYF. The CDR3 region has the DNA TGTGCCAGCAGCTTAGCGTTGGGCGGGAGCACAGATACGCAGTATTTT. The genes are TRBV7-9 and TRBJ2-3, with D perhaps TRBD2 (5 bases). The CDR3 sequence is 16 residues long. Germline V gene lookup returns CDR1 SEHNR and CDR2 FQNEAQ (reference sequence). Trimming took 0 bases from V and 0 from J, leaving 10 bases between them. Based on the CDR3 plus reference TRBV7-9 and TRBJ2-3, the full variable domain is DTGVSQNPRHKITKRGQNVTFRCDPISEHNRLYWYRQTLGQGPEFLTYFQNEAQLEKSRLLSDRFSAERPKGSFSTLEIQRTEQGDSAMYLCASSLALGGSTDTQYFGPGTRLTVL.

The chain uses TRBV20-1 and TRBJ1-3; weak D call: TRBD1 (5 bases). The germline V gene encodes CDR1 DFQATT and CDR2 SNEGSKA (reference sequence). CDR3 size: 11 residues. In DNA form, the CDR3 reads TGCAGCTCGGGGGGGGTTAACACCATATATTTT. It is translated as CSSGGVNTIYF.

The J gene is TRBJ1-2, the V gene TRBV6-6, with D perhaps TRBD1 (5 bases). The CDR3 sequence is 13 residues long. Germline lookup yields CDR1 MNHNY and CDR2 SVGAGI (reference sequence). Trimming cost V 4 bases and J 4 bases, with 10 bases left between them. The CDR3 loop reads CASSLTGAYGYTF. The CDR3 DNA sequence: TGTGCCAGCAGTTTAACAGGAGCCTATGGCTACACCTTC.

The CDR3 loop reads CASRHDRNTEAFF. Here the CDR3 DNA reads TGTGCCAGCAGACATGACAGGAACACTGAAGCTTTCTTT. V is TRBV6-6 and J is TRBJ1-1; tentative D call: TRBD1 (5 bases). Germline-derived CDR1 and CDR2 are MNHNY and SVGAGI (reference sequence). The V gene lost 6 bases and the J gene lost 1 base, with 9 bases spanning the gap. This CDR3 region has 13 residues.

The chain links TRBV6-5 to TRBJ2-7; 9 bases are a match to TRBD2. This CDR3 region has 15 residues. Germline CDR1 and CDR2: MNHEY and SVGAGI. Trimming took 0 bases from V and 0 from J; bases not matched to a gene: 0. The CDR3 DNA reads as TGTGCCAGCAGTTACTCTAGCGGGAGCTCCTACGAGCAGTACTTC. It specifies CASSYSSGSSYEQYF.

V gene TRBV27 combines with J gene TRBJ2-5; 15 nucleotides match TRBD2. The J call may be mistaken, given a closer DNA end match to TRBJ2-7. This CDR3 spans 14 amino acids. CDR1 and CDR2 from the germline V gene are MNHEY and SMNVEV (reference sequence). CDR3 DNA: TGTGCCAGCGCTGGGACTAGCGGGAGGAACGAGCAGTACTTC. As protein: CASAGTSGRNEQYF.

The chain uses TRBV19 and TRBJ2-7, with 10 bases matching TRBD2. The CDR3 spans 15 residues. Losses at the gene ends were 2 bases for V and 2 bases for J; bases not matched to a gene: 3. CDR1 is LNHDA, CDR2 SQIVND, per germline (reference sequence). Here the CDR3 DNA reads TGTGCCAGTAGTATACAACTAGCGGGACCCTACGAGCAGTACTTC. Translated: CASSIQLAGPYEQYF.

There are a few counts of this clone. The gene calls are TRBV6-1 and TRBJ1-1; weak D call: TRBD1 (5 bases). Trimming pared 7 bases from V and 4 bases from J, leaving 16 bases between. The CDR3 consists of 14 residues. Looked up from germline, CDR1 is MNHNS and CDR2 is SASEGT. The CDR3 sequence is CASTKGRGGTEAFF. The CDR3, as DNA: TGTGCCAGCACCAAAGGGAGGGGAGGCACTGAAGCTTTCTTT.

The rearrangement uses TRBV5-1 and TRBJ2-1, with 10 bases lining up with TRBD1. Germline lookup yields CDR1 SGHRS and CDR2 YFSETQ. The CDR3 has 16 amino acids. V lost 4 bases and J lost 0; bases outside the gene matches: 4. The CDR3 nucleotides are TGCGCCAGCAGCGCGGGACAGGGGAGCTCCTACAATGAGCAGTTCTTC. The encoded protein is CASSAGQGSSYNEQFF.